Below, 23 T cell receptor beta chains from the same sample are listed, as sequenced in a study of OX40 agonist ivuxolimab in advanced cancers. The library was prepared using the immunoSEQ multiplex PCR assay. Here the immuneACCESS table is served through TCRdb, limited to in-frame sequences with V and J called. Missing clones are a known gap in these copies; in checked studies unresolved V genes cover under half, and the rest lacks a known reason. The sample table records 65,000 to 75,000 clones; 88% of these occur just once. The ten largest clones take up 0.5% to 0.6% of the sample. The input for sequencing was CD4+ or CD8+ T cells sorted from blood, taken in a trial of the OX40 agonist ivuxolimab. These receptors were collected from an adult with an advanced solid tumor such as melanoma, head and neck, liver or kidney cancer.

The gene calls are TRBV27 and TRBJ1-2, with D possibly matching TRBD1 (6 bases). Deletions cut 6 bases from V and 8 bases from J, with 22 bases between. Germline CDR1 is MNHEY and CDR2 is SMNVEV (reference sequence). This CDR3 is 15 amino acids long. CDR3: CASSLQTGLVGGYTF. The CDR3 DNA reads TGTGCCAGCAGCCTACAGACAGGACTCGTGGGGGGCTACACCTTC.

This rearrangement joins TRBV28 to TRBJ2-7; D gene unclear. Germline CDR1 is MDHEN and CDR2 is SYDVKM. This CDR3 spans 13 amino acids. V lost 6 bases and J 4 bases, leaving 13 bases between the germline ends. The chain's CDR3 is CASSPPGWYEQYF. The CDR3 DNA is TGTGCCAGCAGCCCCCCCGGGTGGTACGAGCAGTACTTC.

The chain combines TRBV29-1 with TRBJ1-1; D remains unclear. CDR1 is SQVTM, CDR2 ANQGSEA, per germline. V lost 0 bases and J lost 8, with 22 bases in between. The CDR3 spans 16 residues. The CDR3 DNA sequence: TGCAGCGTTGAAGATCAACCTAGGACGGTCCACGTAGAAGCTTTCTTT. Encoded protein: CSVEDQPRTVHVEAFF.

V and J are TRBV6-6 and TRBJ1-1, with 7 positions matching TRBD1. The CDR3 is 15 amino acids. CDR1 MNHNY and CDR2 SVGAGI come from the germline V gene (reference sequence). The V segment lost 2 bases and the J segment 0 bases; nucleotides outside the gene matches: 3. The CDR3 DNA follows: TGTGCCAGCAGTTACGCGCAGGGGGTGAACACTGAAGCTTTCTTT. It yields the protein CASSYAQGVNTEAFF.

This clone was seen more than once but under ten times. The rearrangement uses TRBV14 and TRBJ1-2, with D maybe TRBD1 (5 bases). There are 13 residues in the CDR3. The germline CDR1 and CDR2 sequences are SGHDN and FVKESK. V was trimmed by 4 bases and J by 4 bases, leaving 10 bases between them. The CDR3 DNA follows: TGTGCCAGCAGCCCCAGACAGACCTATGGCTACACCTTC. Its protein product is CASSPRQTYGYTF.

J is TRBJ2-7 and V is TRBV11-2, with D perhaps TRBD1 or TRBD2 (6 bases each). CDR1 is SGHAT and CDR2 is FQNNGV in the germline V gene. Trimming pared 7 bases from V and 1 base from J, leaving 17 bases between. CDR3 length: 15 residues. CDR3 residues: CASTLDQGRSYEQYF. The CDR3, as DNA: TGTGCCAGCACCTTGGACCAGGGGAGGTCCTACGAGCAGTACTTC.

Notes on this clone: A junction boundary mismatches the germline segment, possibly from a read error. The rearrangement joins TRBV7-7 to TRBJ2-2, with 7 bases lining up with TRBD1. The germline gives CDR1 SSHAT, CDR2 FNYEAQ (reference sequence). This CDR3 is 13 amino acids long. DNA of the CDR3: TGTGCTAGCAGCATCCAGGGGGAGGGGGAGCTGTTTTTT. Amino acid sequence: CASSIQGEGELFF.

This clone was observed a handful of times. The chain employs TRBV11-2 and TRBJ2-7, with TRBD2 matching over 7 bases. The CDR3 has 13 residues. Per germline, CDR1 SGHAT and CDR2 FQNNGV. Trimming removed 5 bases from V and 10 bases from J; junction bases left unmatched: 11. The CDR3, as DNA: TGTGCCAGCAGCATACAGCGGGACGCTCGACAGTACTTC. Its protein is CASSIQRDARQYF.

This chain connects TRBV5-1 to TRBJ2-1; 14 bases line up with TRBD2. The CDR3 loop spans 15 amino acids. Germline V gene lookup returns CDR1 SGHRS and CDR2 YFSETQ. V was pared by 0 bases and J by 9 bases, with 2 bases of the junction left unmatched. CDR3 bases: TGCGCCAGCAGCTTGGAAGGGACTAGCGGGGGTGAGCAGTTCTTC. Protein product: CASSLEGTSGGEQFF. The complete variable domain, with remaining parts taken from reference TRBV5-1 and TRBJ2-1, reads KAGVTQTPRYLIKTRGQQVTLSCSPISGHRSVSWYQQTPGQGLQFLFEYFSETQRNKGNFPGRFSGRQFSNSRSEMNVSTLELGDSALYLCASSLEGTSGGEQFFGPGTRLTVL.

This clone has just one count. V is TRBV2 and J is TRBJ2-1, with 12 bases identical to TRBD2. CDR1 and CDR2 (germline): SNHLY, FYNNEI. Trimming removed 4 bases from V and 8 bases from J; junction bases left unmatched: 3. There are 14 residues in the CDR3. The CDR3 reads CASSGLAGAYEQFF. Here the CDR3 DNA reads TGTGCCAGCAGTGGACTAGCGGGGGCATATGAGCAGTTCTTC.

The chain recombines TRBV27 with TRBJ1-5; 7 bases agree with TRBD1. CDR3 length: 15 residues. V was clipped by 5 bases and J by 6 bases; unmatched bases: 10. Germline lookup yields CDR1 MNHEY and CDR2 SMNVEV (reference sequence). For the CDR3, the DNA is TGTGCCAGCAGTCCTCTAGGACAGGCCCCTCAGCCCCAGCATTTT. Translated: CASSPLGQAPQPQHF.

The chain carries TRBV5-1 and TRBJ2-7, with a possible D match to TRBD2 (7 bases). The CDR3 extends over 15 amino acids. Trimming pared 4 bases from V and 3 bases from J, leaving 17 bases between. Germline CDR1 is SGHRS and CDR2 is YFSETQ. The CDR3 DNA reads TGCGCCAGCAGCCCGGGGGCAGGGGAGGGCTACGAGCAGTACTTC. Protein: CASSPGAGEGYEQYF.

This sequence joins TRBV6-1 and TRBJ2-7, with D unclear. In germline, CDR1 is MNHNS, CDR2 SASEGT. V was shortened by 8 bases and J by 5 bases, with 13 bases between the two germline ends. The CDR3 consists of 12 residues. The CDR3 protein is CASSLGYNEQYF. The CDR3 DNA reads TGTGCCAGCTCATTAGGGTATAACGAGCAGTACTTC.

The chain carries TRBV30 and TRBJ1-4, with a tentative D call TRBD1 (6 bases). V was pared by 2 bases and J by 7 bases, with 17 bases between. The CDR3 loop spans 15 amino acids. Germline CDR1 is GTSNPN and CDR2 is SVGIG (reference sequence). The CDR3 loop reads CAWSLHGTPFEKLFF. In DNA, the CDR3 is TGTGCCTGGAGTCTCCACGGGACACCTTTTGAAAAACTGTTTTTT.

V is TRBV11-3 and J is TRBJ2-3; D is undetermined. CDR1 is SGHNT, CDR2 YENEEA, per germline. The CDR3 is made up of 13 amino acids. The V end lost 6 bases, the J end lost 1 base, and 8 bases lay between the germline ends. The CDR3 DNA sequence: TGTGCCAGCAGTCAGTCGGGCACAGATACGCAGTATTTT. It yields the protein CASSQSGTDTQYF.

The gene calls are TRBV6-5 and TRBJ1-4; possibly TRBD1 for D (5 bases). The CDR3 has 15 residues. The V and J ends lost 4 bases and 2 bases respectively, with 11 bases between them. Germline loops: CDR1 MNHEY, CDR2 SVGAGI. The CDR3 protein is CASSFRGATNEKLFF. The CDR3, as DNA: TGTGCCAGCAGTTTCCGGGGCGCGACTAATGAAAAACTGTTTTTT.

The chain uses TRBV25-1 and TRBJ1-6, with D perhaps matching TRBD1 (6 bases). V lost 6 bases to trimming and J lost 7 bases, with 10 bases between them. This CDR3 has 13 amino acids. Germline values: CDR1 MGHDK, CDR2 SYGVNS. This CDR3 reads CASSRDINSPLHF. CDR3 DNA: TGTGCCAGCAGCCGGGACATCAATTCACCCCTCCACTTT.

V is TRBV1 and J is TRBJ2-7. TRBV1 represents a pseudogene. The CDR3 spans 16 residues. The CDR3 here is CTSSQDPPGQPHEQYF. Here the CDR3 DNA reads TGCACCAGCAGCCAAGATCCCCCGGGCCAGCCACACGAGCAGTACTTC.

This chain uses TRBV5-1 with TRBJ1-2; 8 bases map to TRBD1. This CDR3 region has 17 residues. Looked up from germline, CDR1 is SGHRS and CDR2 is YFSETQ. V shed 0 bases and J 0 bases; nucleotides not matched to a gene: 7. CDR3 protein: CASSLDRTGRPNYGYTF. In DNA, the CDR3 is TGCGCCAGCAGCTTGGATCGGACAGGGCGGCCTAACTATGGCTACACCTTC.

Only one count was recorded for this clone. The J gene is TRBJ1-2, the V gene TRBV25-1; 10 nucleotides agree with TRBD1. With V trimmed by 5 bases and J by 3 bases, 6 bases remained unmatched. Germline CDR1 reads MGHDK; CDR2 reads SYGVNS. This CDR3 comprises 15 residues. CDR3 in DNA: TGTGCCAGCAGTCTTGGGACAGGGGTTTACTATGGCTACACCTTC. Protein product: CASSLGTGVYYGYTF.

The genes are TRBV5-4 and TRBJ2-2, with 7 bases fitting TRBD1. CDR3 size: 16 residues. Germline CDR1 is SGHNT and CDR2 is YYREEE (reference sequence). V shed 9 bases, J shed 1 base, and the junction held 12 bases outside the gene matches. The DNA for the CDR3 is TGTGCCACCTATGCTTCGTACAGGGGGAACACCGGGGAGCTGTTTTTT. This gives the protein CATYASYRGNTGELFF.

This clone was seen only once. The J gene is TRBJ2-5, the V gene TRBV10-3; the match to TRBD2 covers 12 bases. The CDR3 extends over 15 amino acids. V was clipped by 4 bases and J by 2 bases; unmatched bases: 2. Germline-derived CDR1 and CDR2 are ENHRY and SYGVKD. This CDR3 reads CAISGTSGGQETQYF. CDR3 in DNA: TGTGCCATCAGTGGAACTAGCGGGGGGCAAGAGACCCAGTACTTC.

CDR3 nucleotide sequence: TGTGCCAGCAGCTTTACGACAGCAACTAATGAAAAACTGTTTTTT. Translated: CASSFTTATNEKLFF. The J gene is TRBJ1-4, the V gene TRBV7-6, with D possibly matching TRBD1 (5 bases). This CDR3 spans 15 amino acids. Germline values: CDR1 SGHVS, CDR2 FNYEAQ. V was cut by 3 bases and J by 0 bases, with 8 bases left in between.